These T cell receptor beta chains were read from a single sample in a study of blood T cell repertoires in COVID-19. Profiled with immunoSEQ multiplex PCR; TCRdb holds only in-frame clones, not every one. The repertoire includes 150,000 to 200,000 clones, about 89% of them detected once, and under 0.85% sits in the top ten. The sequencing input was PBMCs or T cells enriched from blood (not recorded which). Receptor source: a woman younger than 35 who had recovered from COVID-19. CDR3s leave out the opening cysteine and the closing phenylalanine or tryptophan.

j_call: TRBJ2-5; v_call: TRBV18; cdr3_aa: ASSLIRARYYLAGGETQY
j_call: TRBJ1-1; v_call: TRBV18; cdr3_aa: ASSPGGGRTEAF
j_call: TRBJ2-7; v_call: TRBV28; cdr3_aa: ASSLESGRALRYEQY
j_call: TRBJ2-2; v_call: TRBV7-6; cdr3_aa: ASSQQGDRAVTGELF
j_call: TRBJ2-2; v_call: TRBV5-6; cdr3_aa: ASSFRDRGYAGELF
j_call: TRBJ1-2; v_call: TRBV29-1; cdr3_aa: SVDRGGPNGYT
j_call: TRBJ1-6; v_call: TRBV6-4; cdr3_aa: ASSDEAANSPLH
j_call: TRBJ2-2; v_call: TRBV2; cdr3_aa: ASRSGSLNTGELF
j_call: TRBJ2-3; v_call: TRBV18; cdr3_aa: ASSPQMSGSNPDTQY
j_call: TRBJ2-2; v_call: TRBV5-1; cdr3_aa: ASSLEGSGRTGELF
j_call: TRBJ2-7; v_call: TRBV5-4; cdr3_aa: ASSLLGWPSGEQY
j_call: TRBJ2-1; v_call: TRBV5-5; cdr3_aa: ASSPAGQGYNEQF
j_call: TRBJ2-3; v_call: TRBV3-1/TRBV3-2; cdr3_aa: ASSRGGAQY
j_call: TRBJ2-7; v_call: TRBV7-8; cdr3_aa: ASSLVGGGASYEQY
j_call: TRBJ1-1; v_call: TRBV30; cdr3_aa: AWTPRGPGVTEAF
j_call: TRBJ1-5; v_call: TRBV10-3; cdr3_aa: AIRATGDSNQPQH
j_call: TRBJ2-1; v_call: TRBV9; cdr3_aa: ASSVADVNEQF
j_call: TRBJ1-1; v_call: TRBV2; cdr3_aa: ASRERQLMNTEAF
j_call: TRBJ1-1; v_call: TRBV19; cdr3_aa: ASSLDRTRAEAF
j_call: TRBJ2-7; v_call: TRBV3-1/TRBV3-2; cdr3_aa: ASSQASFEQY
j_call: TRBJ2-1; v_call: TRBV7-6; cdr3_aa: ASSFLDLGEVPVGNEQF
j_call: TRBJ2-7; v_call: TRBV30; cdr3_aa: AWVAGQAYEQY
j_call: TRBJ1-5; v_call: TRBV2; cdr3_aa: ASNRDFNQPQH
j_call: TRBJ2-7; v_call: TRBV2; cdr3_aa: ASSERLAPTYEQY
j_call: TRBJ2-6; v_call: TRBV13; cdr3_aa: ASSLRGSGANVLT
j_call: TRBJ1-5; v_call: TRBV19; cdr3_aa: ASRGTGAGNQPQH
j_call: TRBJ2-2; v_call: TRBV27; cdr3_aa: ASRPRRGNTGELF
j_call: TRBJ1-2; v_call: TRBV6-6; cdr3_aa: ASSRPTTGQGYRGHT
j_call: TRBJ2-5; v_call: TRBV28; cdr3_aa: ASSFREVADPQETQY
j_call: TRBJ1-2; v_call: TRBV19; cdr3_aa: ASNRGLRDGYT
j_call: TRBJ1-1; v_call: TRBV30; cdr3_aa: AWSVSPARGTEAF
j_call: TRBJ2-1; v_call: TRBV7-2; cdr3_aa: ASSSYSYNEQF
j_call: TRBJ1-6; v_call: TRBV27; cdr3_aa: ASSKGDRGNSPPH
j_call: TRBJ2-5; v_call: TRBV24-1; cdr3_aa: ATSGQEETQY
j_call: TRBJ1-1; v_call: TRBV28; cdr3_aa: ASTPGQGFTEAF
j_call: TRBJ2-7; v_call: TRBV5-8; cdr3_aa: ASSTRPGGYEQY
j_call: TRBJ2-2; v_call: TRBV29-1; cdr3_aa: SVRTRIDTGELF
j_call: TRBJ2-7; v_call: TRBV4-1; cdr3_aa: ASSQGQFPSYEQY
j_call: TRBJ2-3; v_call: TRBV7-2; cdr3_aa: ASSLGVRGRGRGNTQY
j_call: TRBJ2-5; v_call: TRBV28; cdr3_aa: ASSLFVAGAMRETQY
j_call: TRBJ2-1; v_call: TRBV7-3; cdr3_aa: ASSPPGLEGVEQF